These T cell receptor beta chains were read from a single sample in a study of human T cells and chemical hapten exposure. TCRdb re-called the RACE reads with MiXCR, one entry per CDR3 protein. In the table there are some 110,000 distinct CDR3 sequences, 34% of which are singletons. The sample in question was whole blood, obtained in connection with sensitization to the hapten diphenylcyclopropenone (DPC). Source of these receptors: a middle-aged man with alopecia areata. Some clones in this sample may be carry-over from other donors' samples. Each CDR3 is given with its conserved first and last residue. Each record gives: clone size, D gene, J gene, V gene, CDR3 DNA, CDR3 protein. A D gene is named only where the DNA matches it firmly. Clone size is given for some rows only: seen once, a few or many times, or a class if the clone is expanded.

abundance: -; d_gene: -; j_gene: TRBJ2-5; v_gene: TRBV19; CDR3nt: TGTGCCAGTAGTCTGGGCGCCGGGGAGACCCAGTACTTC; CDR3aa: CASSLGAGETQYF
abundance: once; d_gene: -; j_gene: TRBJ2-3; v_gene: TRBV6-2/TRBV6-3; CDR3nt: TGTGCCAGCAACGGGCCTTCAGATACGCAGTATTTT; CDR3aa: CASNGPSDTQYF
abundance: few; d_gene: TRBD2; j_gene: TRBJ2-3; v_gene: TRBV6-5; CDR3nt: TGTGCCAGCAGTTCCCCTAGCGGGAGCACAGATACGCAGTATTTT; CDR3aa: CASSSPSGSTDTQYF
abundance: few; d_gene: TRBD1; j_gene: TRBJ2-5; v_gene: TRBV10-2; CDR3nt: TGCGCCAGCAGTAAAAACAGGGGTCAGGAGACCCAGTACTTC; CDR3aa: CASSKNRGQETQYF
abundance: -; d_gene: -; j_gene: TRBJ1-2; v_gene: TRBV12-3/TRBV12-4; CDR3nt: TGTGCCAGCAGTTCCAGGGCGCGGGTTGGCTACACCTTC; CDR3aa: CASSSRARVGYTF
abundance: -; d_gene: -; j_gene: TRBJ2-1; v_gene: TRBV29-1; CDR3nt: TGCAGCGTTGGAGGGGCCGCTGAGCAGTTCTTC; CDR3aa: CSVGGAAEQFF
abundance: -; d_gene: TRBD2; j_gene: TRBJ2-3; v_gene: TRBV29-1; CDR3nt: TGCAGCGTATGGGGGACTAGCGGGAGAGAAACGCAGTATTTT; CDR3aa: CSVWGTSGRETQYF
abundance: few; d_gene: -; j_gene: TRBJ2-3; v_gene: TRBV6-2/TRBV6-3; CDR3nt: TGTGCCAGCAGCCCGTTTTCGGGAGAGGGGGCCTACACAGATACGCAGTATTTT; CDR3aa: CASSPFSGEGAYTDTQYF
abundance: -; d_gene: TRBD1; j_gene: TRBJ1-1; v_gene: TRBV6-2/TRBV6-3; CDR3nt: TGTGCCAGCAGTACCGACAGGGGATTACTCGCTGAAGCTTTCTTT; CDR3aa: CASSTDRGLLAEAFF
abundance: few; d_gene: -; j_gene: TRBJ2-5; v_gene: TRBV4-2; CDR3nt: TGTGCCAGCAGCCCTAAGGGGGTTGGGCAAGAGACCCAGTACTTC; CDR3aa: CASSPKGVGQETQYF
abundance: few; d_gene: -; j_gene: TRBJ2-3; v_gene: TRBV7-9; CDR3nt: TGTGCCAGCAGCTTACAGGGACCCACAGATACGCAGTATTTT; CDR3aa: CASSLQGPTDTQYF
abundance: -; d_gene: -; j_gene: TRBJ1-2; v_gene: TRBV6-2/TRBV6-3; CDR3nt: TGTGCCAGCAGGGACGTGAACTATGGCTACACCTTC; CDR3aa: CASRDVNYGYTF
abundance: few; d_gene: TRBD2; j_gene: TRBJ2-2; v_gene: TRBV11-3; CDR3nt: TGTGCCAGCAGCTTAGTTCTAGCGGGAGACACCGGGGAGCTGTTTTTT; CDR3aa: CASSLVLAGDTGELFF
abundance: -; d_gene: -; j_gene: TRBJ2-7; v_gene: TRBV20-1; CDR3nt: TGCAGTGCTAGGTCGCAGTACTTC; CDR3aa: CSARSQYF
abundance: many; d_gene: TRBD1; j_gene: TRBJ2-5; v_gene: TRBV29-1; CDR3nt: TGCAGCGTGGGGACAGGGGGAATCGAGACCCAGTACTTC; CDR3aa: CSVGTGGIETQYF
abundance: many; d_gene: TRBD2; j_gene: TRBJ2-6; v_gene: TRBV6-2/TRBV6-3; CDR3nt: TGTGCCAGCAGCTCCCCCCTAGCGGGAGAGGTCCTCTCTGGGGCCAACGTCCTGACTTTC; CDR3aa: CASSSPLAGEVLSGANVLTF
abundance: few; d_gene: -; j_gene: TRBJ1-2; v_gene: TRBV6-5; CDR3nt: TGTGCCAGCACCTCCCTGGGGGAGGCGGACTATGGCTACACCTTC; CDR3aa: CASTSLGEADYGYTF
abundance: -; d_gene: -; j_gene: TRBJ2-3; v_gene: TRBV7-7; CDR3nt: TGTGCTAGCAGCTTGGTCGGGACGGCCACAGATACGCAGTATTTT; CDR3aa: CASSLVGTATDTQYF